This T cell receptor beta chain was captured by sequencing in a study of T-cell reconstitution after alpha-beta-depleted transplantation in children. This clonotype turned up a few times. The CDR3 extends over 14 amino acids. Germline V gene lookup returns CDR1 SGDLS and CDR2 YYNGEE. V lost 0 bases to trimming and J lost 6 bases, with 9 bases between them. A library of TCRbeta sequences, prepared with unique molecular identifiers, was generated. TCRdb re-analysed the PCR reads in MiXCR, keeping a single row per CDR3 protein. The sample has over 200,000 distinct CDR3 sequences, around a sixth seen once.

The material sequenced was PBMCs, mostly from graft donor cells, taken 360 days after TCRalphabeta/CD19-depleted stem cell transplant. This sequence joins TRBV9 and TRBJ1-4; D is unresolved. The sequence was collected from a male patient aged 2 to 9 who had a stem cell transplant for acute lymphoblastic leukemia, so the T cells may come from the graft donor. In DNA form, the CDR3 reads TGTGCCAGCAGCGTAGCGGCAGGCTATGAAAAACTGTTTTTT. Translating it yields CASSVAAGYEKLFF.